The entry below gives a single T cell receptor (beta chain) sequence along with its context. Its target is unknown. These data belong to a study of Tregs in tolerant kidney transplant recipients. Findings and limits, study-wide: The most relevant donor-specific Treg TCRbeta repertoire apparently came from expansion with activated donor B cells.

The CDR3 sequence is 12 residues long. Germline V gene data show CDR1 as SGHNT and CDR2 as YENEEA. Unmatched junction bases numbered 9, after V lost 6 bases and J lost 11 bases. The table came from immunoSEQ multiplex PCR; TCRdb's copy has only in-frame clones and leaves some out. The sample holds about 4,800 clones, around two fifths seen once. Sequencing was done on a sample of CD8+ T cells from blood cultured with allogeneic cells. The chain combines TRBV11-3 with TRBJ1-2, with TRBD1 matching over 7 bases. The source is a human donor in good health. The CDR3 nucleotides read TGTGCCAGCAGGACAGGGTTGGGGAGTTACACCTTC. It translates to CASRTGLGSYTF.